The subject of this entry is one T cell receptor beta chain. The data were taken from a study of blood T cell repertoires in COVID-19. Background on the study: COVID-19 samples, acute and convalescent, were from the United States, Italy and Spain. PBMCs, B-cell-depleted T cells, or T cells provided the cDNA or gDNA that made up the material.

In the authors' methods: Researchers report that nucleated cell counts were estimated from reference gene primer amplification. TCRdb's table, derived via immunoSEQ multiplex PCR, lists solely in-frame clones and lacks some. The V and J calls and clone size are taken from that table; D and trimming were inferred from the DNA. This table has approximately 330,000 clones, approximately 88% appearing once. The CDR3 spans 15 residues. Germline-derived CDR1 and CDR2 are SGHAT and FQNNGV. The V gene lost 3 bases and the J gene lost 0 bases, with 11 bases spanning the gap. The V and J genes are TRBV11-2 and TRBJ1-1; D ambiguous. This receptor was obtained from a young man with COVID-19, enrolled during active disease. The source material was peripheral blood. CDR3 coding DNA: TGTGCCAGCAGCTTTGGCATCTCCATGAACACTGAAGCTTTCTTT. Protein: CASSFGISMNTEAFF.